These T cell receptor beta chains were read from a single sample in a study of blood T cells in healthy people across ages. TCRdb re-analysed the 5' RACE reads in MiXCR, keeping a single row per CDR3 protein. Here the sample spans about 630,000 distinct CDR3 sequences, around 21% being singletons. Material for sequencing was blood. The receptor source for this set is a man in his 70s in good health. Both conserved end residues are part of each CDR3. Each record gives: CDR3 protein, CDR3 DNA, V gene, J gene, D gene, clone size. The D gene is left open where the match is weak. Some rows mark clone size as missing; the rest say once, few, many or name a class of expanded clone.

CDR3: CASSFSEGSYEQYF; DNA: TGCGCCAGCAGCTTCTCTGAAGGGTCCTACGAGCAGTACTTC; V: TRBV5-1; J: TRBJ2-7; D: .; size: many
CDR3: CASSFGTGDSPLHF; DNA: TGCGCCAGCAGCTTTGGAACAGGGGACTCACCCCTCCACTTT; V: TRBV5-1; J: TRBJ1-6; D: TRBD1; size: many
CDR3: CSVDEAGGRTQYF; DNA: TGCAGCGTTGATGAAGCGGGTGGAAGGACCCAGTACTTC; V: TRBV29-1; J: TRBJ2-5; D: .; size: many
CDR3: CAIRDRVTEAFF; DNA: TGTGCCATCCGGGACAGGGTAACTGAAGCTTTCTTT; V: TRBV10-3; J: TRBJ1-1; D: TRBD1; size: many
CDR3: CSATGPTYEQYF; DNA: TGCAGTGCTACCGGTCCGACCTACGAGCAGTACTTC; V: TRBV20-1; J: TRBJ2-7; D: .; size: .
CDR3: CASNWGGGMSAKNIQYF; DNA: TGTGCCAGCAATTGGGGGGGCGGGATGTCGGCCAAAAACATTCAGTACTTC; V: TRBV12-3/TRBV12-4; J: TRBJ2-4; D: .; size: .
CDR3: CASSYSNAYEQYF; DNA: TGTGCCAGCAGTTACTCTAACGCCTACGAGCAGTACTTC; V: TRBV6-2/TRBV6-3; J: TRBJ2-7; D: .; size: .
CDR3: CASSLRGLAGVPTPHEQFF; DNA: TGCGCCAGCAGCTTACGGGGACTAGCGGGAGTCCCCACCCCCCATGAGCAGTTCTTC; V: TRBV5-1; J: TRBJ2-1; D: TRBD2; size: .
CDR3: CASSFAAQGSYEQYF; DNA: TGTGCCAGCAGTTTTGCGGCCCAGGGGAGTTACGAGCAGTACTTC; V: TRBV27; J: TRBJ2-7; D: .; size: .
CDR3: CASRGEANEQYF; DNA: TGTGCCAGCAGAGGTGAGGCAAACGAGCAGTACTTC; V: TRBV7-9; J: TRBJ2-7; D: .; size: many
CDR3: CASLLGTNTEAFF; DNA: TGTGCCAGCCTCCTCGGTACGAACACTGAAGCTTTCTTT; V: TRBV6-2/TRBV6-3; J: TRBJ1-1; D: .; size: .
CDR3: CASSYSSSPSQYF; DNA: TGTGCCAGCAGTTACTCCTCCTCGCCCTCTCAGTACTTC; V: TRBV6-2/TRBV6-3; J: TRBJ2-5; D: .; size: .
CDR3: CASSFGFRSDEQYF; DNA: TGCGCCAGCAGCTTTGGATTCCGATCCGACGAGCAGTACTTC; V: TRBV5-1; J: TRBJ2-7; D: .; size: .
CDR3: CASRRLVSQETQYF; DNA: TGTGCCAGCAGACGACTAGTATCTCAAGAGACCCAGTACTTC; V: TRBV27; J: TRBJ2-5; D: .; size: .
CDR3: CATENDRGPPSGANVLTF; DNA: TGTGCCACCGAAAATGACAGAGGACCTCCTTCTGGGGCCAACGTCCTGACTTTC; V: TRBV15; J: TRBJ2-6; D: .; size: .
CDR3: CAISDTGSSRTDTQYF; DNA: TGTGCCATCAGTGACACCGGGAGCTCCCGCACAGATACGCAGTATTTT; V: TRBV10-3; J: TRBJ2-3; D: .; size: .
CDR3: CASSDRDPYEQYF; DNA: TGTGCCAGCAGTGACCGGGACCCCTACGAGCAGTACTTC; V: TRBV25-1; J: TRBJ2-7; D: .; size: few
CDR3: CASSQLAGGPWADTQYF; DNA: TGCGCCAGCAGCCAACTAGCGGGGGGGCCCTGGGCAGATACGCAGTATTTT; V: TRBV4-3; J: TRBJ2-3; D: TRBD2; size: once
CDR3: CASSTGTGVNYGYTF; DNA: TGTGCCAGCAGTACCGGGACAGGGGTTAACTATGGCTACACCTTC; V: TRBV2; J: TRBJ1-2; D: TRBD1; size: few
CDR3: CSVRTSQETQYF; DNA: TGCAGCGTAAGGACCAGTCAAGAGACCCAGTACTTC; V: TRBV29-1; J: TRBJ2-5; D: .; size: .
CDR3: CSSSKPGGTKNIQYF; DNA: TGCTCCAGCAGTAAACCCGGGGGTACCAAAAACATTCAGTACTTC; V: TRBV6-5; J: TRBJ2-4; D: .; size: .
CDR3: CASSKKVGQRQETQYF; DNA: TGTGCCAGCAGCAAAAAGGTGGGACAGCGACAAGAGACCCAGTACTTC; V: TRBV21-1; J: TRBJ2-5; D: .; size: .
CDR3: CASRTGPREETQYF; DNA: TGCGCCAGCCGGACCGGGCCGCGGGAAGAGACCCAGTACTTC; V: TRBV5-1; J: TRBJ2-5; D: .; size: .
CDR3: CASSIIAGGRYNEQFF; DNA: TGTGCCAGTAGTATAATAGCGGGAGGGCGATACAATGAGCAGTTCTTC; V: TRBV19; J: TRBJ2-1; D: TRBD2; size: .
CDR3: CATKQGIGYGYTF; DNA: TGTGCCACTAAACAGGGGATCGGGTATGGCTACACCTTC; V: TRBV6-5; J: TRBJ1-2; D: TRBD1; size: few
CDR3: CASSPGTGIGSGYTF; DNA: TGCGCCAGCAGCCCAGGGACAGGGATCGGTAGTGGCTACACCTTC; V: TRBV4-1; J: TRBJ1-2; D: TRBD1; size: .
CDR3: CSAPTLAGVAYNEQFF; DNA: TGCAGTGCCCCCACACTAGCGGGAGTAGCCTACAATGAGCAGTTCTTC; V: TRBV20-1; J: TRBJ2-1; D: TRBD2; size: few
CDR3: CSARDAATYEQYF; DNA: TGCAGTGCTAGAGATGCGGCTACCTACGAGCAGTACTTC; V: TRBV20-1; J: TRBJ2-7; D: .; size: .
CDR3: CASRGTDNNSPLHF; DNA: TGTGCCAGCCGAGGGACAGATAATAATTCACCCCTCCACTTT; V: TRBV6-5; J: TRBJ1-6; D: TRBD1; size: few
CDR3: CASSYTGTANEAFF; DNA: TGTGCCAGCAGTTACACCGGGACAGCTAATGAAGCTTTCTTT; V: TRBV6-5; J: TRBJ1-1; D: TRBD1; size: few
CDR3: CASSPARWALNTEAFF; DNA: TGTGCCAGCAGCCCGGCAAGGTGGGCCTTGAACACTGAAGCTTTCTTT; V: TRBV7-2; J: TRBJ1-1; D: .; size: few
CDR3: CASRLGTRIYNEQFF; DNA: TGTGCCAGCAGGCTCGGGACTAGGATTTACAATGAGCAGTTCTTC; V: TRBV6-2/TRBV6-3; J: TRBJ2-1; D: TRBD2; size: .
CDR3: CASSLLGQGSGTSGRTYNEQFF; DNA: TGTGCCAGCAGCTTATTGGGACAGGGGTCTGGGACTAGCGGGAGGACCTACAATGAGCAGTTCTTC; V: TRBV7-3; J: TRBJ2-1; D: TRBD2; size: .
CDR3: CASSGPTGTGEKLFF; DNA: TGTGCCAGCAGCGGCCCTACGGGGACGGGAGAAAAACTGTTTTTT; V: TRBV28; J: TRBJ1-4; D: .; size: few
CDR3: CASSEVVGTGSFYEQFF; DNA: TGTGCCAGCAGTGAGGTGGTAGGGACAGGGTCCTTTTATGAGCAGTTCTTC; V: TRBV5-6; J: TRBJ2-1; D: TRBD1; size: .
CDR3: CASSFSGAGKNIQYF; DNA: TGTGCCAGCAGCTTCTCAGGGGCAGGCAAAAACATTCAGTACTTC; V: TRBV7-8; J: TRBJ2-4; D: .; size: .
CDR3: CSALPQETQYF; DNA: TGCAGTGCCCTGCCCCAAGAGACCCAGTACTTC; V: TRBV20-1; J: TRBJ2-5; D: .; size: .
CDR3: CAITPGQANTGELFF; DNA: TGTGCCATCACTCCGGGACAGGCGAACACCGGGGAGCTGTTTTTT; V: TRBV10-3; J: TRBJ2-2; D: TRBD1; size: many
CDR3: CASSRTVQETQHF; DNA: TGTGCCAGCAGTCGGACAGTCCAGGAGACCCAGCACTTC; V: TRBV12-3/TRBV12-4; J: TRBJ2-5; D: .; size: .
CDR3: CASSPSGVLTDTQYF; DNA: TGTGCCAGCTCACCTTCGGGAGTTTTAACGGATACGCAGTATTTT; V: TRBV18; J: TRBJ2-3; D: .; size: .
CDR3: CASRGRYSNQPQHF; DNA: TGTGCCAGCCGCGGACGATATAGCAATCAGCCCCAGCATTTT; V: TRBV28; J: TRBJ1-5; D: .; size: few
CDR3: CASSPPTDGYTF; DNA: TGTGCCAGCTCACCCCCGACCGATGGCTACACCTTC; V: TRBV18; J: TRBJ1-2; D: .; size: .
CDR3: CASSSTSADSYNEQFF; DNA: TGTGCCAGCAGTTCGACCAGCGCGGACTCCTACAATGAGCAGTTCTTC; V: TRBV28; J: TRBJ2-1; D: .; size: few
CDR3: CASTHDRRGNTEAFF; DNA: TGCGCCAGCACCCACGACAGACGGGGGAACACTGAAGCTTTCTTT; V: TRBV5-1; J: TRBJ1-1; D: .; size: .
CDR3: CAWAPLDTNQPQHF; DNA: TGTGCCTGGGCCCCCTTGGACACCAATCAGCCCCAGCATTTT; V: TRBV30; J: TRBJ1-5; D: .; size: .
CDR3: CASRERSASSYEQYF; DNA: TGTGCCAGCAGGGAAAGATCCGCCAGCTCCTACGAGCAGTACTTC; V: TRBV2; J: TRBJ2-7; D: .; size: .
CDR3: CASSQNRGTGGEKLFF; DNA: TGTGCCAGCAGCCAAAACCGCGGGACAGGCGGTGAAAAACTGTTTTTT; V: TRBV13; J: TRBJ1-4; D: TRBD1; size: few
CDR3: CASSVAGGSSYNEQFF; DNA: TGTGCCAGCAGCGTAGCGGGCGGGAGCTCCTACAATGAGCAGTTCTTC; V: TRBV9; J: TRBJ2-1; D: TRBD2; size: few
CDR3: CASTVDRGTAYEQYF; DNA: TGTGCCAGCACTGTAGACAGGGGGACAGCCTACGAGCAGTACTTC; V: TRBV2; J: TRBJ2-7; D: TRBD1; size: .
CDR3: CSASDGALYEQYF; DNA: TGCAGTGCTTCGGACGGCGCTCTATACGAGCAGTACTTC; V: TRBV20-1; J: TRBJ2-7; D: .; size: .
CDR3: CSATSANIQYF; DNA: TGCAGTGCCACGAGTGCAAACATTCAGTACTTC; V: TRBV20-1; J: TRBJ2-4; D: .; size: .